Shown below are 17 T cell receptor beta chains from a single sample sequenced in a study of blood T cells in healthy people across ages. Primed by a sample-barcoded 5' primer and a J-beta primer mix, a second PCR proceeded for 7 to 11 cycles. MiXCR, run by TCRdb on the 5' RACE reads, gives a single entry per CDR3 protein. The table lists around 900,000 distinct CDR3 sequences, 51% of them singletons. The material sequenced was blood. All receptors derive from an older woman in good health.

This clonotype occurred a few times. The gene calls are TRBV13 and TRBJ2-5; 8 nucleotides align to TRBD1. Germline CDR1 PRHDT, CDR2 FYEKMQ (reference sequence). J gave up 5 bases and V 7 bases, and 9 bases lay outside the gene matches. The CDR3 consists of 14 residues. CDR3 residues: CASIKQGEGETQYF. Here the CDR3 DNA reads TGTGCCAGCATCAAACAGGGGGAAGGGGAGACCCAGTACTTC.

The chain employs TRBV29-1 and TRBJ2-1; 8 bases fit TRBD1. The CDR3 spans 14 residues. Germline CDR1 and CDR2: SQVTM and ANQGSEA. J gave up 7 bases and V 3 bases, and 8 bases lay outside the gene matches. CDR3 sequence (DNA): TGCAGCGTTGATAGACAGGGGTTTTCTAATGAGCAGTTCTTC. It is translated as CSVDRQGFSNEQFF.

The chain uses TRBV15 and TRBJ2-1; weak D call: TRBD1 (5 bases). TRBJ2-7 matches the DNA end more closely, so the J call is doubtful. The CDR3 contains 16 residues. Germline CDR1 LNHNV, CDR2 YYDKDF (reference sequence). The CDR3 reads CATSDQKGLEGNEQYF. CDR3 DNA sequence: TGTGCCACCAGCGACCAGAAGGGGCTAGAAGGCAATGAGCAGTACTTC.

This clonotype was picked up a small number of times. The chain uses TRBV7-2 and TRBJ2-1; TRBD2 agrees at 11 bases. Germline CDR1 and CDR2: SGHTA and FQGNSA. CDR3 size: 16 residues. V lost 6 bases and J lost 4; bases outside the gene matches: 8. CDR3 bases: TGTGCCAGCAGACAACCGGGACTAGCGGTTTACAATGAGCAGTTCTTC. This gives the protein CASRQPGLAVYNEQFF.

V and J are TRBV5-1 and TRBJ2-3; 10 bases map to TRBD1. The CDR3 totals 16 residues. CDR1 and CDR2 (germline): SGHRS, YFSETQ. V was pared by 2 bases and J by 3 bases, with 6 bases of the junction left unmatched. The DNA of the CDR3 is TGCGCCAGCAGCTTACCCGGGACAGGGGTAACAGATACGCAGTATTTT. Translated: CASSLPGTGVTDTQYF.

This clonotype was observed a few times. This chain uses TRBV7-8 with TRBJ1-5, with D perhaps TRBD1 (5 bases). V was shortened by 3 bases and J by 9 bases, with 30 bases between the two germline ends. Germline V gene lookup returns CDR1 SGHVS and CDR2 FQNEAQ. The CDR3 extends over 19 amino acids. The CDR3 sequence is CASSFLIPSGPSSFRPQHF. CDR3 in DNA: TGTGCCAGCAGCTTTTTGATCCCCTCGGGACCTAGCTCCTTTCGGCCCCAGCATTTT. Drawing the rest from reference TRBV7-8 and TRBJ1-5, the complete variable domain is GAGVSQSPRYKVAKRGQDVALRCDPISGHVSLFWYQQALGQGPEFLTYFQNEAQLDKSGLPSDRFFAERPEGSVSTLKIQRTQQEDSAVYLCASSFLIPSGPSSFRPQHFGDGTRLSIL.

The CDR3 nucleotides read TGTGCCAGCAGTCTGGGACCCAGCGACGAGCAGTACTTC. Protein: CASSLGPSDEQYF. The chain joins TRBV28 to TRBJ2-4; D possibly uses TRBD1 or TRBD2 (5 bases each). The DNA end is a closer match to TRBJ2-7, so the J assignment may be wrong. This CDR3 is built from 13 residues. The germline gives CDR1 MDHEN, CDR2 SYDVKM.

The chain couples TRBV6-1 to TRBJ2-4; 8 positions match TRBD2. With the DNA end fitting TRBJ2-7 better, the J assignment may be wrong. Germline loops: CDR1 MNHNS, CDR2 SASEGT. The CDR3 runs to 16 residues. CDR3: CASSEARAGGMYEQYF. CDR3 coding DNA: TGTGCCAGCAGTGAAGCGCGGGCGGGAGGAATGTACGAGCAGTACTTC.

A note on this clonotype: A junction end diverges from the germline sequence, so it may reflect a read error. The chain has TRBV6-1 and TRBJ2-3, with D unclear. Germline V CDR1 and CDR2: MNHNS, SASEGT. CDR3 length equals 16 residues. Written as DNA, the CDR3 is TGTGCCAGCAGTCGGAGAGGAGTGGGTCTCACAGAGACGCAGTATTTT. Its translation is CASSRRGVGLTETQYF.

This clonotype was observed a few times. The rearrangement joins TRBV6-2 or TRBV6-3 to TRBJ1-6, with no clear D. Trimming left V 0 bases short and J 7 bases short, with 7 bases between. The CDR3 extends over 14 amino acids. Germline CDR1 and CDR2: MNHEY and SVGEGT. The CDR3 sequence: CASSYSIGNSPLHF. For the CDR3, the DNA is TGTGCCAGCAGTTACTCGATCGGAAATTCACCCCTCCACTTT.

This chain joins TRBV7-9 and TRBJ1-2; 9 bases agree with TRBD1. Germline V gives CDR1 SEHNR, CDR2 FQNEAQ (reference sequence). CDR3 length equals 15 residues. V was pared by 10 bases and J by 6 bases, with 15 bases of the junction left unmatched. CDR3 DNA sequence: TGTGCCATCGTACTCGAGACAGGGGGTTCTGATGGCTACACCTTC. Translated: CAIVLETGGSDGYTF.

This clonotype was counted a few times. This rearrangement joins TRBV5-1 to TRBJ2-1; 9 bases are shared with TRBD2. The V segment lost 5 bases and the J segment 8 bases; nucleotides outside the gene matches: 11. The germline gives CDR1 SGHRS, CDR2 YFSETQ. The CDR3 covers 15 residues. As DNA, the CDR3 is TGCGCCAGCAGTTTTCTTGGCGGGAGGGCCGATGAGCAGTTCTTC. It codes for CASSFLGGRADEQFF.

A few counts support this clonotype. The chain combines TRBV24-1 with TRBJ2-3; D call uncertain. This CDR3 spans 16 amino acids. V was cut by 4 bases and J by 0 bases, with 13 bases left in between. Germline V CDR1 and CDR2: KGHDR, SFDVKD. This chain's CDR3 is CATSEASSPSTDTQYF. DNA for the CDR3: TGTGCCACCAGTGAAGCTTCGTCCCCTAGCACAGATACGCAGTATTTT.

This clonotype was counted ten times or more. The chain links TRBV7-2 to TRBJ2-7; 7 bases fit TRBD1. The J segment lost 3 bases and the V segment lost 5 bases, leaving 7 bases of the junction unmatched. From germline, CDR1 is SGHTA and CDR2 FQGNSA. CDR3 size: 14 residues. CDR3 sequence (DNA): TGTGCCAGCAGCCCCAGACAGGGCCGCTACGAGCAGTACTTC. Protein: CASSPRQGRYEQYF.

This clonotype has more than one count but fewer than ten. V usage is TRBV20-1 and J usage is TRBJ1-2; the match to TRBD1 covers 8 bases. J gave up 8 bases and V 2 bases, and 7 bases lay outside the gene matches. The germline V gene encodes CDR1 DFQATT and CDR2 SNEGSKA (reference sequence). CDR3 length equals 13 residues. Here the CDR3 reads CSARPDRGIGYTF. CDR3 coding DNA: TGCAGTGCTAGACCAGACAGGGGAATCGGCTACACCTTC.

This clonotype was seen at least ten times. The J gene is TRBJ2-7, the V gene TRBV29-1; TRBD2 aligns across 7 bases. The length of the CDR3 is 12 residues. The germline gives CDR1 SQVTM, CDR2 ANQGSEA. V was clipped by 7 bases and J by 7 bases; unmatched bases: 10. CDR3 nucleotides: TGCAGCGCGACTCATGGGGGGGATGAGCAGTACTTC. This codes for CSATHGGDEQYF.

In this sample, this clonotype turned up a few times. This chain links TRBV12-3 or TRBV12-4 with TRBJ1-1; D may be TRBD1 (5 bases). The length of the CDR3 is 15 residues. V was trimmed by 3 bases and J by 5 bases, leaving 16 bases between them. Written as DNA, the CDR3 is TGTGCCAGCAGTTTTTCGATGGGGCAGGCGACTGAAGCTTTCTTT. This encodes CASSFSMGQATEAFF.